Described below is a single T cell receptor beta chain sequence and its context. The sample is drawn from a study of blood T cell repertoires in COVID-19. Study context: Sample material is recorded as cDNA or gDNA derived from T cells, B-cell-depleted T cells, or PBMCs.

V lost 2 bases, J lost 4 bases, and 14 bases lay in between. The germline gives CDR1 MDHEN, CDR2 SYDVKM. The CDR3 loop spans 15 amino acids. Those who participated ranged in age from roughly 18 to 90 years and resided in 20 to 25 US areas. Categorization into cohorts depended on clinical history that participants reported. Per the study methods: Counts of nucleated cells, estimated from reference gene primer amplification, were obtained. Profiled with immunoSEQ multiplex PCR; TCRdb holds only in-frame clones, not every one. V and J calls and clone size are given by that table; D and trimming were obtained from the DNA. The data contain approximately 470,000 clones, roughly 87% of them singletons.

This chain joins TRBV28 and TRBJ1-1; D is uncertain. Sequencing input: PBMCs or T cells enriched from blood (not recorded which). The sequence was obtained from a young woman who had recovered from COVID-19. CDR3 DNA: TGTGCCAGCAGTTTACTCCCCCTCGAAGCCACTGAAGCTTTCTTT. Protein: CASSLLPLEATEAFF.